The 13 T cell receptor beta chains in this list originate from one sample, sequenced in a study of identical twins. TCRdb reprocessed the 5' RACE reads via MiXCR and lists one record per CDR3 protein. The data hold roughly 630,000 distinct CDR3 sequences, with under 8.5% observed a single time. The same data also went into a second study, on yellow fever vaccine responses in identical twins.

The sequenced sample consisted of PBMCs. All receptors derive from a woman aged 18-29 years in good health.

This rearrangement joins TRBV5-5 to TRBJ2-7, with D possibly being TRBD2 (5 bases). Between the trimmed V and J ends, which lost 3 bases and 2 bases, there was a span of 15 bases. Germline CDR1 and CDR2: SGHKS and YYEKEE (reference sequence). The CDR3 has 15 residues. CDR3 nucleotide sequence: TGTGCCAGCAGCTCCCTAAGGACTGGAACCTACGAGCAGTACTTC. Translated, it gives CASSSLRTGTYEQYF.

This rearrangement joins TRBV7-2 to TRBJ2-7; D not resolved. The CDR3 spans 12 residues. Deletions cut 5 bases from V and 6 bases from J, with 11 bases between. CDR1 SGHTA and CDR2 FQGNSA come from the germline V gene. The DNA of the CDR3 is TGTGCCAGCAGCCGCCCCTTCCGCGAGCAGTACGTC. Translated, it gives CASSRPFREQYV.

This clonotype was seen a handful of times. V gene TRBV10-3 combines with J gene TRBJ2-1; no clear D gene. This CDR3 spans 12 amino acids. V was shortened by 8 bases and J by 7 bases, with 12 bases between the two germline ends. Germline V gene lookup returns CDR1 ENHRY and CDR2 SYGVKD. CDR3 nucleotides: TGTGCCATCGGTCAGAAAGGGAATGAGCAGTTCTTC. Translated, it gives CAIGQKGNEQFF.

This clonotype was counted at least ten times. The V gene is TRBV5-1, the J gene TRBJ2-1; 12 bases match TRBD2. Germline V gene lookup returns CDR1 SGHRS and CDR2 YFSETQ. Trimming removed 7 bases from V and 3 bases from J; junction bases left unmatched: 5. The CDR3 is 15 residues long. The CDR3 DNA follows: TGCGCCAGCGGGACTAGCGGGTCCATCTACAATGAGCAGTTCTTC. It translates to CASGTSGSIYNEQFF.

The CDR3 reads CASILGRTEAFF. The CDR3 DNA is TGTGCCAGCATTCTCGGGAGGACTGAAGCTTTCTTT. This sequence joins TRBV2 and TRBJ1-1; no reliable D call. Trimming shortened V by 7 bases and J by 5 bases, and 11 bases separated the two germline ends. CDR1 SNHLY and CDR2 FYNNEI come from the germline V gene. This CDR3 region has 12 residues. Together with reference TRBV2 and TRBJ1-1, the CDR3 gives the full variable domain: EPEVTQTPSHQVTQMGQEVILRCVPISNHLYFYWYRQILGQKVEFLVSFYNNEISEKSEIFDDQFSVERPDGSNFTLKIRSTKLEDSAMYFCASILGRTEAFFGQGTRLTVV.

In this sample, this clonotype turned up many times. The chain is built from TRBV12-5 and TRBJ2-7; no definite D call. Trimming pared 3 bases from V and 5 bases from J, leaving 2 bases between. The CDR3 is 10 amino acids. The V gene's germline CDR1 is LGHNT and CDR2 FRNRAP. The CDR3 is CASGFDEQYF. The DNA for the CDR3 is TGTGCTAGTGGTTTTGACGAGCAGTACTTC. Together with reference TRBV12-5 and TRBJ2-7, the CDR3 gives the full variable domain: DARVTQTPRHKVTEMGQEVTMRCQPILGHNTVFWYRQTMMQGLELLAYFRNRAPLDDSGMPKDRFSAEMPDATLATLKIQPSEPRDSAVYFCASGFDEQYFGPGTRLTVT.

The chain is built from TRBV28 and TRBJ1-2; a weak D match, TRBD1 (5 bases). The germline V gene has CDR1 MDHEN and CDR2 SYDVKM. The CDR3 contains 15 residues. The ends were cut back, 3 bases at V and 1 base at J, with 12 bases in the middle. Here the CDR3 DNA reads TGTGCCAGCAGTTTCCAGGGAGGTGTTAACTATGGCTACACCTTC. Its protein product is CASSFQGGVNYGYTF.

Many counts were recorded for this clonotype. The chain combines TRBV5-1 with TRBJ2-5; tentative D call: TRBD2 (5 bases). The CDR3 loop spans 13 amino acids. Germline assignment: CDR1 SGHRS and CDR2 YFSETQ. V lost 4 bases and J lost 2, with 9 bases in between. CDR3 in DNA: TGCGCCAGCAGCCCCTCGGGGCAAGAGACCCAGTACTTC. The encoded protein is CASSPSGQETQYF.

The chain employs TRBV5-1 and TRBJ2-3; D is possibly TRBD2 (5 bases). Deletions cut 5 bases from V and 6 bases from J, with 16 bases between. Germline V gene lookup returns CDR1 SGHRS and CDR2 YFSETQ. CDR3 length: 14 residues. Here the CDR3 DNA reads TGCGCCAGCAGATCGGGGTTGGGCAGTGATACGCAGTATTTT. Protein product: CASRSGLGSDTQYF.

Ten or more counts support this clonotype. The V call is TRBV12-3 or TRBV12-4, the J call TRBJ1-6; the D is unclear. CDR3 length equals 16 residues. Trimming took 6 bases from V and 10 from J, leaving 22 bases between them. CDR3 DNA: TGTGCCAGCAGCCGCGCACCACCGGGTTGGGGATCACCCCTCCACTTT. Translating gives CASSRAPPGWGSPLHF.

This clonotype was counted only a few times. The V gene is TRBV24-1, the J gene TRBJ2-5, with 15 bases that match TRBD2. In germline, CDR1 is KGHDR, CDR2 SFDVKD. Trimming removed 3 bases from V and 5 bases from J; junction bases left unmatched: 3. This CDR3 spans 16 amino acids. The DNA for the CDR3 is TGTGCCACCAGTGATGGGACTAGCGGGGGGTCTGAGACCCAGTACTTC. This codes for CATSDGTSGGSETQYF.

This clonotype was picked up many times. This chain joins TRBV7-8 and TRBJ2-7; D is perhaps TRBD2 (6 bases). This CDR3 comprises 15 residues. V was shortened by 4 bases and J by 1 base, with 14 bases between the two germline ends. CDR1 is SGHVS and CDR2 is FQNEAQ in the germline V gene. The DNA of the CDR3 is TGTGCCAGCAGCTCTATATTTGGAGGGTCCTACGAGCAGTACTTC. Amino acid sequence: CASSSIFGGSYEQYF.

The V gene is TRBV5-1, the J gene TRBJ2-5; TRBD2 might be the D (5 bases). V was pared by 0 bases and J by 5 bases, with 17 bases between. CDR3 length: 16 amino acids. The germline V gene encodes CDR1 SGHRS and CDR2 YFSETQ. This chain's CDR3 is CASSLVPLVGGETQYF. Written as DNA, the CDR3 is TGCGCCAGCAGCTTGGTACCCTTAGTAGGCGGGGAGACCCAGTACTTC.